Following are 10 T cell receptor beta chains from one sample sequenced in a study of T cell responses to AZD1222 COVID-19 vaccine. Libraries were prepared by immunoSEQ multiplex PCR; TCRdb keeps only in-frame clonotypes and omits some of them. Of tens of thousands of clones in the sample, roughly 84% were seen once. The sequenced sample was peripheral blood, obtained on day 0 of AZD1222 vaccination. These receptor sequences come from an adult in good health.

CDR3 DNA: TGTGCCAGCAGCTGGAGAACGACAGGGATCGGGTCTGGGGCCAACGTCCTGACTTTC. It specifies CASSWRTTGIGSGANVLTF. V and J are TRBV5-5 and TRBJ2-6, with 7 bases fitting TRBD1. The CDR3 totals 19 residues. Looked up from germline, CDR1 is SGHKS and CDR2 is YYEKEE (reference sequence). The trim removed 3 bases at V and 1 base at J, leaving 13 bases unmatched.

The chain couples TRBV12-3 or TRBV12-4 to TRBJ1-2; D gene uncertain. V was clipped by 3 bases and J by 6 bases, with 5 bases between them. The CDR3 spans 11 residues. The CDR3 DNA reads as TGTGCCAGCAGTTTGGCCGATGGCTACACCTTC. Its translation: CASSLADGYTF.

The chain joins TRBV7-2 to TRBJ2-1; perhaps TRBD1 as D (6 bases). V lost 4 bases and J 2 bases, leaving 6 bases between the germline ends. The CDR3 sequence is 13 residues long. Germline loops: CDR1 SGHTA, CDR2 FQGNSA. CDR3 amino acids: CASSWTAYNEQFF. The CDR3, as DNA: TGTGCCAGCAGCTGGACAGCCTACAATGAGCAGTTCTTC. Based on the CDR3 plus reference TRBV7-2 and TRBJ2-1, the full variable domain is GAGVSQSPSNKVTEKGKDVELRCDPISGHTALYWYRQSLGQGLEFLIYFQGNSAPDKSGLPSDRFSAERTGGSVSTLTIQRTQQEDSAVYLCASSWTAYNEQFFGPGTRLTVL.

The chain joins TRBV19 to TRBJ1-5; 7 nucleotides match TRBD1. The CDR3 is 16 amino acids. After removal of 6 bases from V and 0 bases from J, the junction contained 8 bases not matched to a gene. Germline-derived CDR1 and CDR2 are LNHDA and SQIVND (reference sequence). The chain's CDR3 is CASSRTGAFSNQPQHF. As DNA, the CDR3 is TGTGCCAGTAGCCGAACAGGGGCATTTAGCAATCAGCCCCAGCATTTT.

The rearrangement links TRBV12-5 to TRBJ1-2; 7 nucleotides match TRBD1. Germline-derived CDR1 and CDR2 are LGHNT and FRNRAP. CDR3 length equals 14 residues. V lost 4 bases, J lost 4 bases, and 6 bases stayed unmatched. The CDR3 coding sequence is TGTGCTAGTGGTTCGGACAGGAAGGGCTATGGCTACACCTTC. Translating it yields CASGSDRKGYGYTF.

This clone was recorded once. V and J are TRBV7-9 and TRBJ1-6; D gene unclear. CDR3 length: 13 amino acids. Trimming removed 1 base from V and 14 bases from J, with 12 bases in between. CDR1 is SEHNR and CDR2 is FQNEAQ in the germline V gene (reference sequence). The CDR3 loop is CASSLDELGSLHF. DNA of the CDR3: TGTGCCAGCAGCTTAGACGAGCTAGGGTCCCTCCACTTT.

This rearrangement joins TRBV12-2 to TRBJ1-1; the DNA was not compared with TRBD1, the D call given in the table. TRBV12-2 is an annotated pseudogene. The CDR3 has 13 residues. CDR3 coding DNA: TGTGCAAGTCGCCCCTCGGACAGGAATGAAGCTTTCTTT. Its protein product is CASRPSDRNEAFF.

V is TRBV19 and J is TRBJ2-6; 9 bases map to TRBD1. Trimming removed 4 bases from V and 5 bases from J; junction bases left unmatched: 9. Germline V lookup: CDR1 LNHDA, CDR2 SQIVND (reference sequence). The CDR3 totals 17 residues. CDR3: CASSTGTGNLRANVLTF. CDR3 in DNA: TGTGCCAGTAGTACAGGGACAGGGAATTTAAGGGCCAACGTCCTGACTTTC.

This sequence joins TRBV6-1 and TRBJ1-5; unclear D gene. Germline V gene data show CDR1 as MNHNS and CDR2 as SASEGT. The CDR3 spans 16 residues. Trimming removed 0 bases at V and 3 bases at J, with 12 bases between. CDR3 in amino acids: CASSEAPVLFNQPQHF. CDR3 sequence (DNA): TGTGCCAGCAGTGAAGCCCCGGTCTTATTCAATCAGCCCCAGCATTTT.

The chain has TRBV30 and TRBJ1-1; D is unclear. Germline CDR1 and CDR2: GTSNPN and SVGIG (reference sequence). The CDR3 length is 12 residues. V shed 3 bases and J shed 8 bases, with 13 bases lying between them. DNA of the CDR3: TGTGCCTGGAGACCCGGGCCCCCGGAAGCTTTCTTT. Translation gives CAWRPGPPEAFF.